This T cell receptor (beta chain) was observed in a study of lymphopenia after photon versus proton radiotherapy. General study findings and limits: A bigger post-nadir fall in TCR diversity correlated inversely with survival time in deceased patients. After lymphocyte nadir, photon-treated repertoires showed oligoclonal expansion, especially CD8+ Temra. Photon-treated patients lost naive T cells and TCR diversity; proton-treated stayed stable.

The repertoire was sequenced with immunoSEQ multiplex PCR; TCRdb's copy has only in-frame clones and lacks some. The profile covers 24,000 or so clones, with 75% to 90% appearing a single time and roughly 24% taken by the ten largest. With regard to this clone: Antigen specificity is unknown.

CDR1 and CDR2 (germline): MNHEY, SVGAGI. This CDR3 has 15 amino acids. Trimming cost V 5 bases and J 4 bases; bases outside gene matches: 9. The sequenced sample was peripheral blood, obtained from a patient treated with photon-based radiotherapy. J is TRBJ1-1 and V is TRBV6-5; 8 bases line up with TRBD1. The sequence derives from a man aged 40-55 years with gastric cancer. CDR3 in DNA: TGTGCCAGCAGTGTCAGGGGGCGAGGAGGCACTGAAGCTTTCTTT. Its protein product is CASSVRGRGGTEAFF.